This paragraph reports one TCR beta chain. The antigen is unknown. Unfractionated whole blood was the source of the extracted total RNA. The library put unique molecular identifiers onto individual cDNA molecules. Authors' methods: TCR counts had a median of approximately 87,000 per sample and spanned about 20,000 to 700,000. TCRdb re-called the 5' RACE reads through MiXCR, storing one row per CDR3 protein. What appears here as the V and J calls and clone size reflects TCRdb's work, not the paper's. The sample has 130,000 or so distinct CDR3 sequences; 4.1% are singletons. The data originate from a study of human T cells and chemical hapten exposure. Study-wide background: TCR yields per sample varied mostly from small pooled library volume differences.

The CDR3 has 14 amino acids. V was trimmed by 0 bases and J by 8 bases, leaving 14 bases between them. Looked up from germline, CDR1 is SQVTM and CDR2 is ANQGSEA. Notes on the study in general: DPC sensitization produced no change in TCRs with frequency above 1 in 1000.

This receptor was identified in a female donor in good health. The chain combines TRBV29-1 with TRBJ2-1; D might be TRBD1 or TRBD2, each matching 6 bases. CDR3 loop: CSVEDRGKGDEQFF. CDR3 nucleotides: TGCAGCGTTGAAGATCGGGGGAAGGGGGATGAGCAGTTCTTC.